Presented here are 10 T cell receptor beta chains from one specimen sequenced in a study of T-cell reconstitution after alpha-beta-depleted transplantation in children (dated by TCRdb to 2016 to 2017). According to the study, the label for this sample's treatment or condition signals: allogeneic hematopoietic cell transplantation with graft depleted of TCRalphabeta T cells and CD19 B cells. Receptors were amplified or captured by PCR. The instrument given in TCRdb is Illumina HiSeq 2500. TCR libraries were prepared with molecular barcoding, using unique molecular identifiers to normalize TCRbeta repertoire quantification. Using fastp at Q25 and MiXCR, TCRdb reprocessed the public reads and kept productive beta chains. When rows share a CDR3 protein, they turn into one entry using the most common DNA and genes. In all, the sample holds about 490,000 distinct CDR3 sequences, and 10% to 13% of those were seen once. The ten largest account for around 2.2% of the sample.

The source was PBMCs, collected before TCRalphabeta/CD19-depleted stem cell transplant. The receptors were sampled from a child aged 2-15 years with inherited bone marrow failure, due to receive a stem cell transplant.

In nucleotides, the CDR3 is TGTGCCAGCAGTTTTGAGGAAGACACAGATACGCAGTATTTT. This encodes CASSFEEDTDTQYF. V gene TRBV27 combines with J gene TRBJ2-3, with unresolved D. The CDR3 has 14 residues. Trimming pared 3 bases from V and 2 bases from J, leaving 9 bases between. The germline V gene encodes CDR1 MNHEY and CDR2 SMNVEV (reference sequence).

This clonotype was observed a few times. CDR3 coding DNA: TGTGCCAGCAGCTTAGACGGGACAGGGACGTATCAGCCCCAGCATTTT. Protein: CASSLDGTGTYQPQHF. J is TRBJ1-5 and V is TRBV7-2; 9 positions match TRBD1. The V gene's germline CDR1 is SGHTA and CDR2 FQGNSA. This CDR3 comprises 16 residues. The junction had 6 bases not matched to a gene; V was cut back by 1 base and J by 5 bases.

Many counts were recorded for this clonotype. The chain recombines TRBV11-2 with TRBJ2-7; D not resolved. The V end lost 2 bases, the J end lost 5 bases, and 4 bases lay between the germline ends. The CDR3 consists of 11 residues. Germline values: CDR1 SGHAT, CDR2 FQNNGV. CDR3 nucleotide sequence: TGTGCCAGCAGCTTATACAACGAGCAGTACTTC. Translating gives CASSLYNEQYF.

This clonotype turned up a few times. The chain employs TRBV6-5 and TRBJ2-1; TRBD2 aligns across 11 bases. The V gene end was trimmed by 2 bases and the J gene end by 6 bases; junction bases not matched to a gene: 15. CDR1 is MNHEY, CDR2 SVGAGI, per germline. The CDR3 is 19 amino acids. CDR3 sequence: CASSYLGVASGRSGNEQFF. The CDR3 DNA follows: TGTGCCAGCAGTTACCTCGGCGTCGCTAGCGGGAGGAGCGGCAATGAGCAGTTCTTC.

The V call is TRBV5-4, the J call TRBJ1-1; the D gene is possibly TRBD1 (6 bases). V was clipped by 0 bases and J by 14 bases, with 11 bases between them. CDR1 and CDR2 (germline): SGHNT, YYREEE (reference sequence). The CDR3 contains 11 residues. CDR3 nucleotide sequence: TGTGCCAGCAGCTTGGGACAGGTCGAATTCTTT. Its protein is CASSLGQVEFF.

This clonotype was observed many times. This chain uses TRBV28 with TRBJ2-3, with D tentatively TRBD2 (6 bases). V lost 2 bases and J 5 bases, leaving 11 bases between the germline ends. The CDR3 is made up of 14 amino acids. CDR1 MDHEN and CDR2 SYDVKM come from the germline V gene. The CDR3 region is CASSLIQGGDTQYF. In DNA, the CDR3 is TGTGCCAGCAGTTTAATCCAGGGAGGAGATACGCAGTATTTT.

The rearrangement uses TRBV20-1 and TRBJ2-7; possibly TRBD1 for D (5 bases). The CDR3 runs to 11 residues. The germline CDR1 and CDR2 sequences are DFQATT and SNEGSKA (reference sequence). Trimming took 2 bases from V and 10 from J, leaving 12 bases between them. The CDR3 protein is CSARQGVGQYF. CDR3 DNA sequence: TGCAGTGCTAGACAGGGTGTCGGCCAGTACTTC.

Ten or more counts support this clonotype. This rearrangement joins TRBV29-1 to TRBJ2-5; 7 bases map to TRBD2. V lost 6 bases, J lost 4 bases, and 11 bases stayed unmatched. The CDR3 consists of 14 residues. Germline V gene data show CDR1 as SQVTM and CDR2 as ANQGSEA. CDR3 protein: CSVPFRPGGETQYF. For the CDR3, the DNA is TGCAGCGTCCCCTTCCGGCCGGGAGGAGAGACCCAGTACTTC.

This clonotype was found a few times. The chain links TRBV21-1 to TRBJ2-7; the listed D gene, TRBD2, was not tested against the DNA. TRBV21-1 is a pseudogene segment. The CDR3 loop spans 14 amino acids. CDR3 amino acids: CASSSSGSLNEQYF. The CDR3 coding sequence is TGTGCCAGCAGCAGTAGCGGGAGTTTGAACGAGCAGTACTTC.

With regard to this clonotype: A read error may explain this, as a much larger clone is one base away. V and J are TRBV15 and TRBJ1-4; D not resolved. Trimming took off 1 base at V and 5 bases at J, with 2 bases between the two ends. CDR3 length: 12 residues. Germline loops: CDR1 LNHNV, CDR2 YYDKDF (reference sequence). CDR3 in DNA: TGTGCCACCAGCAGAGGGAATGAAAAACTGTTTTTT. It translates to CATSRGNEKLFF. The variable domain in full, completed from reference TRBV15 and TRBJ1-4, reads DAMVIQNPRYQVTQFGKPVTLSCSQTLNHNVMYWYQQKSSQAPKLLFHYYDKDFNNEADTPDNFQSRRPNTSFCFLDIRSPGLGDTAMYLCATSRGNEKLFFGSGTQLSVL.